The entry that follows covers one T cell receptor (beta chain) sequence. Repertoires were generated with immunoSEQ multiplex PCR, while TCRdb's copy carries only in-frame clones and drops some. The sample has around 230,000 clones; nearly 90% are singletons. Germline V gives CDR1 KGHSH, CDR2 LQKENI. Trimming cost V 0 bases and J 8 bases; bases outside gene matches: 12. The CDR3 has 17 amino acids. The data were obtained in a study of blood T cell repertoires in COVID-19. Everyone who took part was 18 to 89 years old, and they came from about two dozen US areas. This chain links TRBV18 with TRBJ1-2; 10 bases fit TRBD1. The material sequenced was PBMCs or T cells enriched from blood (not recorded which). The sequence was obtained from a woman aged 25-40 years with acute COVID-19. The CDR3 sequence is CASSPPRDRGRTRGYTF. The CDR3 DNA reads TGTGCCAGCTCACCACCCCGGGACAGGGGACGAACTAGAGGCTACACCTTC.